The 2 T cell receptor beta chains below all came from one sample that was sequenced in a study of cytomegalovirus exposure and HLA in healthy donors. 13 Jbeta primers and 60 Vbeta primers were used for the PCR. The assay was immunoSEQ multiplex PCR, and TCRdb's table has in-frame clones only and misses some. The top ten hold roughly 5.6% of the sample, which has under 150,000 clones, 75% to 85% seen once. Material for sequencing was PBMCs. These receptors all stem from a woman aged 40 to 50 in good health and CMV-seropositive.

The V call is TRBV21-1, the J call TRBJ2-1; the D call of TRBD2 is as the table states it, not checked on the DNA. TRBV21-1 is labeled a pseudogene. This CDR3 is built from 13 residues. In DNA, the CDR3 is TGTGCCAGCAGCAAGCCCAGAGGGTCCGGGCAGTTCTTC. It codes for CASSKPRGSGQFF.

The chain is built from TRBV5-1 and TRBJ2-5; weak D call: TRBD2 (5 bases). The CDR3 has 15 amino acids. The germline V and J ends were trimmed by 3 bases and 5 bases, with 17 bases remaining between them. Germline V gene sequence: CDR1 SGHRS, CDR2 YFSETQ. CDR3 nucleotide sequence: TGCGCCAGCAGCTACTACTCTACCGGGGAGGAGACCCAGTACTTC. It yields the protein CASSYYSTGEETQYF.